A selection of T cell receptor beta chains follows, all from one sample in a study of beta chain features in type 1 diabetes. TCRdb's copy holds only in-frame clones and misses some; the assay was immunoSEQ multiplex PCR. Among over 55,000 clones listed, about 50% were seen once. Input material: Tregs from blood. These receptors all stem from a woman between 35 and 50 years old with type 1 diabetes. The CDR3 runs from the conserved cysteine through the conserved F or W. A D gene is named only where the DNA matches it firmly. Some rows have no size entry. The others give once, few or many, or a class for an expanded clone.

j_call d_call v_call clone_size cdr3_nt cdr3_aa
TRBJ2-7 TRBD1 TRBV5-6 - TGTGCCAGCAGCGCGAGGATTGGACAGGGGACCACCTACGAGCAGTACTTC CASSARIGQGTTYEQYF
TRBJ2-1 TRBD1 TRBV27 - TGTGCCAGCATGACAGGGGGGAGCCACAATGAGCAGTTCTTC CASMTGGSHNEQFF
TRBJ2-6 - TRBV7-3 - TGTGCCAGCAGCTTAAGGCAAACGGGCTCTGGGGCCAACGTCCTGACTTTC CASSLRQTGSGANVLTF
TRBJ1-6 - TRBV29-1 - TGCAGTGTCAAATGGGAGTATAATTCACCCCTCCACTTT CSVKWEYNSPLHF
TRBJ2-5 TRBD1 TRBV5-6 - TGTGCCAGCAGCTTGTGGGGGACAGGGGATGAGACCCAGTACTTC CASSLWGTGDETQYF
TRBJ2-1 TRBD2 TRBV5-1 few TGCGCCAGCTCAACGGGGAGCGGGGGGGCCTGGGATGAGCAGTTCTTC CASSTGSGGAWDEQFF
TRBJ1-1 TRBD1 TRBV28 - TGTGCCAGCAGGCCTGGGGGACAGGGACGAGGGACTTTCTTT CASRPGGQGRGTFF
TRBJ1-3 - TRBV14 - TGTGCCAGCAGAAAACTTGGAAACACCATATATTTT CASRKLGNTIYF
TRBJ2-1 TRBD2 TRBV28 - TGTGCCAGCAGTTTAGGGCTAGCGGGAGCGCAAGAGCAGTTCTTC CASSLGLAGAQEQFF
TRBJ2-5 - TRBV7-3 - TGTGCCAGCAGCTACCGAGAACGTGAGACCCAGTACTTC CASSYRERETQYF
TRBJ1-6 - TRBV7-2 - TGTGCCAGCAGCTTAGATCTGTCGCCCCTCCACTTT CASSLDLSPLHF
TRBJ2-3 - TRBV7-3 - TGTGCCAGCAGCTTAGTAGGGGCGGCAGATACGCAGTATTTT CASSLVGAADTQYF
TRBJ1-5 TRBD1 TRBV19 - TGTGCCAGTAGTATTAGGGCAGGGGGGCATCAGCCCCAGCATTTT CASSIRAGGHQPQHF
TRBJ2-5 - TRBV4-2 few TGTGCCAGCAGCCAAGCTATACAAGAGACCCAGTACTTC CASSQAIQETQYF
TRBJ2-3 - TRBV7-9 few TGTGCCAGCAGCTTATACTCTAGCCTCGCAGATACGCAGTATTTT CASSLYSSLADTQYF
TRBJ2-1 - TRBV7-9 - TGTGCCAGCAGCTTAATGGGGGAGGATGAGCAGTTCTTC CASSLMGEDEQFF
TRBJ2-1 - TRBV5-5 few TGTGCCAGCAGCTTCCAGGGGCGGGAGCAGTTCTTC CASSFQGREQFF
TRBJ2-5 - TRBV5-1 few TGCGCCAGCAGCCCCCAGGCTCTGGAGACCCAGTACTTC CASSPQALETQYF
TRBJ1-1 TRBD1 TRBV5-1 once TGCGCCAGCAGCTTGACCGGGACAGGGGGGACTGAAGCTTTCTTT CASSLTGTGGTEAFF
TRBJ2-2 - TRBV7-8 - TGTGCCAGCAGCTTAAACTCGAACACCGGGGAGCTGTTTTTT CASSLNSNTGELFF
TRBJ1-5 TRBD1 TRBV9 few TGTGCCAGCAGCCAGGGGGGACAGAGTAATCAGCCCCAGCATTTT CASSQGGQSNQPQHF
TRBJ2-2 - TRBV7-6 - TGTGCCAGCAGCTTAGCGGGGAGGGGGATGTACACCGGGGAGCTGTTTTTT CASSLAGRGMYTGELFF
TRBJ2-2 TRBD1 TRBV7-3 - TGTGCCAGCAGCTCCCAATCGACCGGGACAGGAGGAACCGGGGAGCTGTTTTTT CASSSQSTGTGGTGELFF
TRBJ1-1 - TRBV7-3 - TGTGCCAGCAGCGCAGGGCCTATGAACACTGAAGCTTTCTTT CASSAGPMNTEAFF
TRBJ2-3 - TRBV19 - TGTGCCAGTAGTATGCGGGACGGCACAGATACGCAGTATTTT CASSMRDGTDTQYF
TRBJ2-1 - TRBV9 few TGTGCCAGCAGCGCTGTCGGGACCTACAATGAGCAGTTCTTC CASSAVGTYNEQFF
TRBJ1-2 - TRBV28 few TGTGCCAGCAGCGAAAGACACCGCTATGGCTACACCTTC CASSERHRYGYTF
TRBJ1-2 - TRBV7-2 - TGTGCCAGCAGCTTAGAAGGGGCGTTTGGCTACACCTTC CASSLEGAFGYTF
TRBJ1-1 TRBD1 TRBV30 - TGTGCCTGGAACCTGGACAGGCTGGAAGCTTTCTTT CAWNLDRLEAFF
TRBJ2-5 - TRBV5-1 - TGCGCCAGCAGGCCCCCGGGACTTCAAGAGACCCAGTACTTC CASRPPGLQETQYF
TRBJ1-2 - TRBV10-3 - TGTGCCATCAGTGAGGCGGCCTTCGGCCAGGGCTACACCTTC CAISEAAFGQGYTF
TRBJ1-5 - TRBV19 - TGTGCCAGTAGTACGGACAGAAGCAATCAGCCCCAGCATTTT CASSTDRSNQPQHF
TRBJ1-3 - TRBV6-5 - TGTGCCAGCAGTTACTCACAGGCGCCTCTAAACACCATATATTTT CASSYSQAPLNTIYF
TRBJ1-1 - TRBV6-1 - TGTGCCAGCAGTCAGGGATTGGGCACTGAAGCTTTCTTT CASSQGLGTEAFF
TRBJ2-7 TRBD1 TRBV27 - TGTGCCAGCAGTATGACAGGGTTGAGGGTCGAGCAGTACTTC CASSMTGLRVEQYF
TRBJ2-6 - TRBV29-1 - TGCAGCGTTGGAATACAGGGCAAATACTCTGGGGCCAACGTCCTGACTTTC CSVGIQGKYSGANVLTF
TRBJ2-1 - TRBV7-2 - TGTGCCAGCAGCGTTTGGACTTCAGTTCGCAATGAGCAGTTCTTC CASSVWTSVRNEQFF
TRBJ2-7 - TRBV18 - TGTGCCAGCTCACCCACGGGATACGAGCAGTACTTC CASSPTGYEQYF
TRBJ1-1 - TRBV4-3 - TGCGCCAGCAGCCAAGATCTTAGGGGGAGGGCTGAAGCTTTCTTT CASSQDLRGRAEAFF
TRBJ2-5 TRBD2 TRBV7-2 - TGTGCCAGCAGCTTAATGGGACTAGCGGGAGATATTGGGCAGTACTTC CASSLMGLAGDIGQYF
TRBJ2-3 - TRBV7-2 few TGTGCCAGCAGCTTCTCTTACACAGATACGCAGTATTTT CASSFSYTDTQYF
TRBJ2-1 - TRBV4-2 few TGTGCCAGCAGCCAAAGACAGGTTCCCAATGAGCAGTTCTTC CASSQRQVPNEQFF
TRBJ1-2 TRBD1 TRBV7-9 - TGTGCCAGCAGCTTCCGGACGGGACAGATAAATGGCTACACCTTC CASSFRTGQINGYTF
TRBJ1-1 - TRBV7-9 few TGTGCCAGCAGCTTAGGGCGGCCGCACACTGAAGCTTTCTTT CASSLGRPHTEAFF
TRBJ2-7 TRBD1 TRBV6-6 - TGTGCCAGCAGTTTAGACGGGACAGGGTTGTACGAGCAGTACTTC CASSLDGTGLYEQYF
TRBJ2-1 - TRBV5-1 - TGCGCCAGCAGCTTAATGAGAAGGGGTAACAATGAGCAGTTCTTC CASSLMRRGNNEQFF
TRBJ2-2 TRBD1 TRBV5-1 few TGCGCCAGCAGGAGACAGGGGACCAACACCGGGGAGCTGTTTTTT CASRRQGTNTGELFF
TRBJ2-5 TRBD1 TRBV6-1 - TGTGCCAGCACCCCGACAGGGGGAGAGACCCAGTACTTC CASTPTGGETQYF
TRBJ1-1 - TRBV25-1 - TGTGCCAGCAGTGAACGGCGACTCGGGAACACTGAAGCTTTCTTT CASSERRLGNTEAFF
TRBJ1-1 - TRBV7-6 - TGTGCCAGCAGCTTATACGGACAGACGGGGACTGAAGCTTTCTTT CASSLYGQTGTEAFF
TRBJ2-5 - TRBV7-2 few TGTGCCAGCAGCCCGACAGCACAGACCCAGTACTTC CASSPTAQTQYF
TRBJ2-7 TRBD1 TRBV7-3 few TGTGCCAGCAGCCTAGCCGGGACAGGGATATACGAGCAGTACTTC CASSLAGTGIYEQYF
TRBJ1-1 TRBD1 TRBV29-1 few TGCAGCGTCACAGGGGGCGGAATGAACACTGAAGCTTTCTTT CSVTGGGMNTEAFF
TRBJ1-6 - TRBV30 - TGTGCCTGGAGAGCGGAATGGGATTCACCCCTCCACTTT CAWRAEWDSPLHF
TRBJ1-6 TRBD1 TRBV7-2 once TGTGCCAGCAGCTACAGGGGGCCCAATTCACCCCTCCACTTT CASSYRGPNSPLHF
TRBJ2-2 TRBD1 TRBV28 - TGTGCCAGCAGTTCCTATCCGGGACAGGAGAACACCGGGGAGCTGTTTTTT CASSSYPGQENTGELFF
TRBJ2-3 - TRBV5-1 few TGCGCCAGCAGCCCCAACGCGGGTATAGGTACGCAGTATTTT CASSPNAGIGTQYF
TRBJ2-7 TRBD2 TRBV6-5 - TGTGCCAGCAGTGAGCGGGAGGGCTTAGGGCAGTACTTC CASSEREGLGQYF